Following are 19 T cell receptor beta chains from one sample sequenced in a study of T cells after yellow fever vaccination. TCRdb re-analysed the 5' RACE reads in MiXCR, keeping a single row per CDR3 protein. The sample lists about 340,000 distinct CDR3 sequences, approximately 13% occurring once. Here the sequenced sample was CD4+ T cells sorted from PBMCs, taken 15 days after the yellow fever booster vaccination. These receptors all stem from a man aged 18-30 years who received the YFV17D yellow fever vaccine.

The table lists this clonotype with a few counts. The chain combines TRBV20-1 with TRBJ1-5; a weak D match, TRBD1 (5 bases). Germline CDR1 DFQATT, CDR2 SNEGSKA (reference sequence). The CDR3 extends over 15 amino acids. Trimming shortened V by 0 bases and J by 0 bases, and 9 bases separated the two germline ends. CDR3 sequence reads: CSAREGGHSNQPQHF. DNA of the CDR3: TGCAGTGCTAGAGAGGGCGGACATAGCAATCAGCCCCAGCATTTT.

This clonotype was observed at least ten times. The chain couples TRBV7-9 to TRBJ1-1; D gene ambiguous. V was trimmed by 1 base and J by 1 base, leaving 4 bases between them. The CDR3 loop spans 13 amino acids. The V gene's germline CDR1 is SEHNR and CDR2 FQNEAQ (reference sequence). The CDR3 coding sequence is TGTGCCAGCAGCTTAGGCTCGAACACTGAAGCTTTCTTT. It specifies CASSLGSNTEAFF. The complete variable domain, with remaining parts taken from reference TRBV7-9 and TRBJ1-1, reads DTGVSQNPRHKITKRGQNVTFRCDPISEHNRLYWYRQTLGQGPEFLTYFQNEAQLEKSRLLSDRFSAERPKGSFSTLEIQRTEQGDSAMYLCASSLGSNTEAFFGQGTRLTVV.

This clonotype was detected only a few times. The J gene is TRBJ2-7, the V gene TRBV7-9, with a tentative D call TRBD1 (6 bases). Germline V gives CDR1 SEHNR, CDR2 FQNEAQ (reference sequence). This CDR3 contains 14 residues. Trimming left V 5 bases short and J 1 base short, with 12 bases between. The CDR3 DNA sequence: TGTGCCAGCAGCCCTAAACAGGGTTCCTACGAGCAGTACTTC. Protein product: CASSPKQGSYEQYF.

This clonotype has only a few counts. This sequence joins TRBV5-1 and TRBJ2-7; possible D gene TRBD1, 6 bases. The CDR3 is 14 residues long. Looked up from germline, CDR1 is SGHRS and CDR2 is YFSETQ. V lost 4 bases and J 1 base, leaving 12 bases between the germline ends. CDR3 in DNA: TGCGCCAGCAGCCCCCCGACAGGTTCCTACGAGCAGTACGTC. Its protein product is CASSPPTGSYEQYV.

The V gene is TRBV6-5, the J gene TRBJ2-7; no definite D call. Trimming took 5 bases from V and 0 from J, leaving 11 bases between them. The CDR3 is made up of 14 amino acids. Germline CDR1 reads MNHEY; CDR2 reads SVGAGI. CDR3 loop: CASSPTPSSYEQYV. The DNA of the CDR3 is TGTGCCAGCAGTCCGACACCGAGCTCCTACGAGCAGTACGTC.

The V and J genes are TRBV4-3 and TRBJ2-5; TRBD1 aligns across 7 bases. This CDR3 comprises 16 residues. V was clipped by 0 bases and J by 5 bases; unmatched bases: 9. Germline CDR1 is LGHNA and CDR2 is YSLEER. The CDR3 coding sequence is TGCGCCAGCAGCCAAGATCTTGGCAGGGGGTTTGAGACCCAGTACTTC. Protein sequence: CASSQDLGRGFETQYF.

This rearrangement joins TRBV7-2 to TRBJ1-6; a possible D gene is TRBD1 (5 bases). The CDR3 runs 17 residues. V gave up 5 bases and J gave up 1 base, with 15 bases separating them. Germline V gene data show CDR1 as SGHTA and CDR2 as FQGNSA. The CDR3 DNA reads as TGTGCCAGCAGCGAACCACGAGGGGAATCCTATAATTCACCCCTCCACTTT. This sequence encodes CASSEPRGESYNSPLHF.

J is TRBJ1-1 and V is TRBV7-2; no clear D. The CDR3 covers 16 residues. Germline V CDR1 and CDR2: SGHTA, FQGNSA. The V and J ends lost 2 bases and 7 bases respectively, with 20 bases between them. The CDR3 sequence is CASSLQSRASTIEAFF. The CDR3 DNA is TGTGCCAGCAGCTTACAGTCGCGAGCCAGCACGATTGAAGCTTTCTTT.

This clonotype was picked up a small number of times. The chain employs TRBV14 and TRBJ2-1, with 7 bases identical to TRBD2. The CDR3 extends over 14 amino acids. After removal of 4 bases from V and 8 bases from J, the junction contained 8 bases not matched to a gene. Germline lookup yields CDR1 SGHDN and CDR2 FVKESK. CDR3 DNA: TGTGCCAGCAGCCTGATGGCGGGGGTCGATGAGCAGTTCTTC. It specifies CASSLMAGVDEQFF.

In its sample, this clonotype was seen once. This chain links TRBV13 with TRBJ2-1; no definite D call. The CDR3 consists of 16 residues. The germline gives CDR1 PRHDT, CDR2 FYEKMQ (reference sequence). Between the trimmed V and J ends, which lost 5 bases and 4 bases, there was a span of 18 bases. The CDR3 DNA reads TGTGCCAGCAGCATACCTACCGGCATTCCTTACAATGAGCAGTTCTTC. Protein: CASSIPTGIPYNEQFF. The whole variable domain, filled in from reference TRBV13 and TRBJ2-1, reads AAGVIQSPRHLIKEKRETATLKCYPIPRHDTVYWYQQGPGQDPQFLISFYEKMQSDKGSIPDRFSAQQFSDYHSELNMSSLELGDSALYFCASSIPTGIPYNEQFFGPGTRLTVL.

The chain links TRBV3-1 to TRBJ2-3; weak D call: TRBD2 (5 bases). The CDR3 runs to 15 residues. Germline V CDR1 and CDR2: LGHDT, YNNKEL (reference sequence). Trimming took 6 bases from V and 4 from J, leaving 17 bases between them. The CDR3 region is CASSQNVGVADTQYF. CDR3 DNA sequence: TGTGCCAGCAGTCAAAACGTCGGGGTTGCAGATACGCAGTATTTT.

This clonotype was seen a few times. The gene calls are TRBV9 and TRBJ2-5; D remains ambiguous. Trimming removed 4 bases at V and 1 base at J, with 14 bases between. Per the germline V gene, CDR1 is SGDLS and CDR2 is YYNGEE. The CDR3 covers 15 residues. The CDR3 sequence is CASSTEGSRQETQYF. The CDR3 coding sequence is TGTGCCAGCAGCACCGAAGGAAGTCGCCAAGAGACCCAGTACTTC.

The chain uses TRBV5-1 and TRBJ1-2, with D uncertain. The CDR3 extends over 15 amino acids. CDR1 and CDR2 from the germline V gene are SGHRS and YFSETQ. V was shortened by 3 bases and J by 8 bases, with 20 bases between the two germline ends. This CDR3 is CASSSDGHPRMGYTF. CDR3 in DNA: TGCGCCAGCAGCTCGGACGGTCACCCCAGGATGGGCTACACCTTC.

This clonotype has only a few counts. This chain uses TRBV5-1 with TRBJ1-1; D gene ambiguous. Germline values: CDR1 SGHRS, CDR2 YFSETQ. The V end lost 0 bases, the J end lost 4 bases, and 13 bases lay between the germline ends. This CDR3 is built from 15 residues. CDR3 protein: CASSLVQARGTEAFF. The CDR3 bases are TGCGCCAGCAGCTTGGTTCAGGCTCGGGGCACTGAAGCTTTCTTT.

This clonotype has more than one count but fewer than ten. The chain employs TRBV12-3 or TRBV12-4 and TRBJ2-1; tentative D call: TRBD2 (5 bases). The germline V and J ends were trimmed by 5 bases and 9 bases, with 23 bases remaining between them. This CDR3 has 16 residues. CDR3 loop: CASSPSASMTRGEQFF. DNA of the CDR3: TGTGCCAGCAGTCCCTCCGCGTCGATGACCCGGGGTGAGCAGTTCTTC.

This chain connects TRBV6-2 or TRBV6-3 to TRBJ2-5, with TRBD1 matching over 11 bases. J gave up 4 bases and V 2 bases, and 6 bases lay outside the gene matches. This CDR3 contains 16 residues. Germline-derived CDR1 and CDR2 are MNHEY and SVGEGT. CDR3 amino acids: CASSYVRGTGGETQYF. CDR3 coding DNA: TGTGCCAGCAGTTACGTTCGTGGGACAGGGGGAGAGACCCAGTACTTC.

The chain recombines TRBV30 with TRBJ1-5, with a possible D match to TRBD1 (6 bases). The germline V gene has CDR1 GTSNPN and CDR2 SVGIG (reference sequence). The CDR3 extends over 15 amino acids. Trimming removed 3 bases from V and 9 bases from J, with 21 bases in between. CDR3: CAWSQQQGSGVPQHF. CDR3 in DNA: TGTGCCTGGAGCCAACAACAGGGTTCAGGGGTGCCCCAGCATTTT.

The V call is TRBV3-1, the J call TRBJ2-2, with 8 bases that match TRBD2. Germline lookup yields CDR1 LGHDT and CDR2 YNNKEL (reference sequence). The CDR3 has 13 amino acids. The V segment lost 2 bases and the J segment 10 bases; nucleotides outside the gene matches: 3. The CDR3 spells CASSQRGGEELFF. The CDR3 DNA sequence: TGTGCCAGCAGCCAACGGGGGGGCGAGGAGCTGTTTTTT.

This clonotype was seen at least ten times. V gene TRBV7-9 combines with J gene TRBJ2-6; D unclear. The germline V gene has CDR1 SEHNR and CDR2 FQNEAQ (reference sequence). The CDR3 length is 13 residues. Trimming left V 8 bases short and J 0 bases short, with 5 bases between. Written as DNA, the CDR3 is TGTGCCAGCCTTACCTCTGGGGCCAACGTCCTGACTTTC. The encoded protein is CASLTSGANVLTF.